The source of this TCR beta chain is a study of identical twins. Broader study findings: Beta out-of-frame sequences showed weaker excess twin sharing. Compared with unrelated sharing, twin-shared out-of-frame alpha sequences had more low-probability sequences.

As regards this clonotype: Its antigen is not identified.

The V end lost 8 bases, the J end lost 3 bases, and 13 bases lay between the germline ends. Germline V gives CDR1 KGHSH, CDR2 LQKENI. The CDR3 has 14 residues. Unique molecular identifiers were present on the cDNA, and a universal primer site came from template switching. Using its own MiXCR run on the 5' RACE reads, TCRdb lists one record per CDR3 protein. The sample has some 20,000 distinct CDR3 sequences, 69% seen once. The clonotype was recovered from a woman between 18 and 30 years old in good health. This table probably holds off-target reads from a library built for another chain. This sequence joins TRBV18 and TRBJ2-2; D gene unclear. Material for sequencing was memory (CD45RO+) T cells sorted from blood. CDR3 region: CASRTLRDTGELFF. CDR3 nucleotides: TGTGCCAGCCGGACCCTTAGGGACACCGGGGAGCTGTTTTTT.